These 16 T cell receptor beta chains share one sample of origin, sequenced in a study of PD-1 blockade in mismatch repair-deficient tumors. The repertoire was sequenced with immunoSEQ multiplex PCR; TCRdb's copy has only in-frame clones and lacks some. The data show 120,000 or so clones, more than 85% seen once. The source was peripheral blood, collected 44 weeks after starting pembrolizumab. The receptors originated from an adult with mismatch repair-deficient cancer.

This chain uses TRBV7-9 with TRBJ2-1; 8 positions agree with TRBD2. Trimming took 5 bases from V and 5 from J; bases not matched to a gene: 5. The CDR3 consists of 14 residues. Germline V gene sequence: CDR1 SEHNR, CDR2 FQNEAQ (reference sequence). The CDR3 is CASSTTSGDNEQFF. For the CDR3, the DNA is TGTGCCAGCAGCACCACTAGCGGAGACAATGAGCAGTTCTTC.

This chain uses TRBV14 with TRBJ2-7, with D possibly TRBD1 on 5 matching bases. Germline V gene sequence: CDR1 SGHDN, CDR2 FVKESK. Deletions cut 4 bases from V and 3 bases from J, with 16 bases between. The CDR3 totals 15 residues. DNA of the CDR3: TGTGCCAGCAGCCGCGCTGGGGCACAGTTCTACGAGCAGTACTTC. Protein sequence: CASSRAGAQFYEQYF. The whole variable domain, filled in from reference TRBV14 and TRBJ2-7, reads EAGVTQFPSHSVIEKGQTVTLRCDPISGHDNLYWYRRVMGKEIKFLLHFVKESKQDESGMPNNRFLAERTGGTYSTLKVQPAELEDSGVYFCASSRAGAQFYEQYFGPGTRLTVT.

The chain recombines TRBV4-1 with TRBJ2-7; TRBD2 is a possible D gene (6 bases). The CDR3 is 16 amino acids. Between the trimmed V and J ends, which lost 0 bases and 0 bases, there was a span of 12 bases. Per the germline V gene, CDR1 is MGHRA and CDR2 is YSYEKL. CDR3 amino acids: CASSQEGDLYSYEQYF. CDR3 DNA sequence: TGCGCCAGCAGCCAAGAGGGGGACTTGTACTCCTACGAGCAGTACTTC.

The chain recombines TRBV5-8 with TRBJ2-1; D call uncertain. CDR1 and CDR2 from the germline V gene are SGHTS and YDEGEE. CDR3 size: 17 residues. The V end was cut by 7 bases, the J end by 0 bases, with 20 bases between. For the CDR3, the DNA is TGTGCCAGCCCAACTGGGGTCGGGCCCGGCTCCTACAATGAGCAGTTCTTC. Its translation: CASPTGVGPGSYNEQFF.

The rearrangement links TRBV7-3 to TRBJ2-3; 11 bases match TRBD1. The CDR3 totals 16 residues. CDR1 and CDR2 from the germline V gene are SGHTA and FQGTGA. Trimming cost V 5 bases and J 2 bases; bases outside gene matches: 6. CDR3: CASSVGQGAITDTQYF. CDR3 bases: TGTGCCAGCAGCGTAGGACAGGGGGCAATCACAGATACGCAGTATTTT.

This clone was detected once. The chain recombines TRBV5-8 with TRBJ2-1; weak D call: TRBD2 (6 bases). This CDR3 comprises 18 residues. The ends were cut back, 4 bases at V and 7 bases at J, with 27 bases in the middle. Per the germline V gene, CDR1 is SGHTS and CDR2 is YDEGEE. The CDR3, as DNA: TGTGCCAGCAGCCCTAAGAGGGGAGGCGGGACCACTTTAAATGAGCAGTTCTTC. Its protein is CASSPKRGGGTTLNEQFF.

This clone was recorded once. This chain connects TRBV19 to TRBJ2-3; TRBD2 aligns across 10 bases. Germline V gene lookup returns CDR1 LNHDA and CDR2 SQIVND (reference sequence). This CDR3 has 14 residues. V shed 3 bases and J 5 bases; nucleotides not matched to a gene: 2. For the CDR3, the DNA is TGTGCCAGTAGTATCCGACTAGCGGGAGATACGCAGTATTTT. Protein sequence: CASSIRLAGDTQYF. Variable domain in full (rest from reference TRBV19 and TRBJ2-3): DGGITQSPKYLFRKEGQNVTLSCEQNLNHDAMYWYRQDPGQGLRLIYYSQIVNDFQKGDIAEGYSVSREKKESFPLTVTSAQKNPTAFYLCASSIRLAGDTQYFGPGTRLTVL.

This rearrangement joins TRBV20-1 to TRBJ2-3; D gene unclear. V was clipped by 8 bases and J by 2 bases, with 8 bases between them. The germline gives CDR1 DFQATT, CDR2 SNEGSKA (reference sequence). This CDR3 contains 11 residues. CDR3 residues: CSQSTTDTQYF. CDR3 coding DNA: TGCAGTCAAAGTACCACAGATACGCAGTATTTT.

The chain is built from TRBV6-6 and TRBJ1-1; no reliable D call. Deletions cut 0 bases from V and 2 bases from J, with 7 bases between. This CDR3 contains 14 residues. Germline V gene sequence: CDR1 MNHNY, CDR2 SVGAGI (reference sequence). The CDR3: CASSYSAGNTEAFF. DNA of the CDR3: TGTGCCAGCAGTTACTCGGCAGGAAACACTGAAGCTTTCTTT.

This clone was observed a few times. CDR3 sequence reads: CASSSLLGAGELFF. CDR3 nucleotide sequence: TGTGCCAGCAGCTCTCTCCTAGGCGCCGGGGAGCTGTTTTTT. The chain has TRBV11-3 and TRBJ2-2; no clear D. CDR3 size: 14 residues. Germline lookup yields CDR1 SGHNT and CDR2 YENEEA. The V gene lost 4 bases and the J gene lost 6 bases, with 12 bases spanning the gap.

The rearrangement joins TRBV19 to TRBJ1-4; D is perhaps TRBD1 (5 bases). The germline V gene encodes CDR1 LNHDA and CDR2 SQIVND (reference sequence). The V gene lost 3 bases and the J gene lost 8 bases, with 25 bases spanning the gap. CDR3 length equals 18 residues. The CDR3 region is CASSIPVHDSPGREKLFF. CDR3 DNA sequence: TGTGCCAGTAGTATCCCCGTCCATGACAGCCCAGGTCGAGAAAAACTGTTTTTT.

This clone appeared a few times. The genes are TRBV30 and TRBJ2-1; D gene unclear. There are 16 residues in the CDR3. Trimming pared 3 bases from V and 4 bases from J, leaving 19 bases between. Germline V lookup: CDR1 GTSNPN, CDR2 SVGIG (reference sequence). DNA of the CDR3: TGTGCCTGGAGCCGTGGGATGACCTACTCGTACAATGAGCAGTTCTTC. Translation: CAWSRGMTYSYNEQFF.

V is TRBV11-1 and J is TRBJ2-7; D is undetermined. This CDR3 is 14 amino acids long. The germline V gene has CDR1 SGHAT and CDR2 FQDESV (reference sequence). Trimming took off 5 bases at V and 4 bases at J, with 15 bases between the two ends. The CDR3 sequence is CASSTLARQYEQYF. As DNA, the CDR3 is TGTGCCAGCAGCACGCTGGCGCGGCAATACGAGCAGTACTTC.

By its share, this clone is medium-sized. The rearrangement joins TRBV5-1 to TRBJ1-2; D is unclear. The V end was cut by 0 bases, the J end by 8 bases, with 11 bases between. The CDR3 covers 13 residues. The germline CDR1 and CDR2 sequences are SGHRS and YFSETQ. DNA for the CDR3: TGCGCCAGCAGCTTGGCCTACAAGAGCGGCTACACCTTC. Its translation is CASSLAYKSGYTF.

This clone was counted a few times. The J gene is TRBJ1-5, the V gene TRBV2, with TRBD1 as a possible D gene (5 bases). The CDR3 is 14 amino acids. CDR1 is SNHLY and CDR2 is FYNNEI in the germline V gene. Trimming took off 1 base at V and 4 bases at J, with 8 bases between the two ends. CDR3 in amino acids: CASSEDRSNQPQHF. The CDR3 coding sequence is TGTGCCAGCAGTGAAGACAGGTCTAATCAGCCCCAGCATTTT.

This chain joins TRBV18 and TRBJ2-7; 10 nucleotides match TRBD1. This CDR3 has 22 residues. Per the germline V gene, CDR1 is KGHSH and CDR2 is LQKENI. Trimming cost V 2 bases and J 0 bases; bases outside gene matches: 22. The CDR3 here is CASSPGRQGASNVPRVSYEQYF. DNA for the CDR3: TGTGCCAGCTCACCAGGGCGACAGGGGGCGAGCAACGTCCCCCGAGTCTCCTACGAGCAGTACTTC.